The source of this T cell receptor (beta chain) is a study of T cells in localized non-small cell lung cancer. Details on this clone: Its antigen is currently unknown.

Whole-study results and caveats: Adjacent lung exhibited a median of 57 among the 100 most abundant tumor clones. There was an association of higher blood T cell density with longer overall survival.

This CDR3 contains 13 residues. Germline loops: CDR1 SEHNR, CDR2 FQNEAQ (reference sequence). V lost 0 bases, J lost 4 bases, and 6 bases lay in between. TCRdb's table, derived via immunoSEQ multiplex PCR, lists solely in-frame clones and lacks some. Of 50,000 to 65,000 clones listed, around 81% are singletons. The chain employs TRBV7-9 and TRBJ1-1; D unresolved. The material was PBMCs, obtained before any cancer treatment. This receptor was identified in a man aged 40 to 69 with stage II lung adenocarcinoma. This CDR3 is CASSLAATTEAFF. CDR3 nucleotides: TGTGCCAGCAGCTTAGCAGCGACCACTGAAGCTTTCTTT.